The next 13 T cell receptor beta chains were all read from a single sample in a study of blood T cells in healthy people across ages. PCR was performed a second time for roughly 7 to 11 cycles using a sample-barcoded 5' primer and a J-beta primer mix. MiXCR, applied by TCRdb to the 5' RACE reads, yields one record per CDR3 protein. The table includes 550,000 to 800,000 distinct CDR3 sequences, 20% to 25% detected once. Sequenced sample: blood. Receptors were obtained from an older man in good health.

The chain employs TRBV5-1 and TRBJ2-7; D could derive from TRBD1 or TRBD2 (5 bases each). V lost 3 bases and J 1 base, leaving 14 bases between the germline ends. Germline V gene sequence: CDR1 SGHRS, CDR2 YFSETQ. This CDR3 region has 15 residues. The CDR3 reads CASSSPGRGSYEQYF. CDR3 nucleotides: TGCGCCAGCAGCTCTCCGGGACGCGGGTCCTACGAGCAGTACTTC.

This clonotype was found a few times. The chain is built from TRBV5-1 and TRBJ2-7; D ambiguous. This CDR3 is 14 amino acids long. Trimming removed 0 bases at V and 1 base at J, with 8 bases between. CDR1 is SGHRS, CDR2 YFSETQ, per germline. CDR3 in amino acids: CASSLVSDSYEQYF. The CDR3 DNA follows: TGCGCCAGCAGCTTGGTCTCCGATTCCTACGAGCAGTACTTC.

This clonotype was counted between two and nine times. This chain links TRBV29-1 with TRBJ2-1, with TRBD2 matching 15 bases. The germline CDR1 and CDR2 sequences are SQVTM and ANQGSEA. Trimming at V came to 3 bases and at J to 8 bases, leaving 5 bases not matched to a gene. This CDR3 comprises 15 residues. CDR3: CSVEGLAGGIHEQFF. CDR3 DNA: TGCAGCGTTGAGGGACTAGCGGGAGGTATCCATGAGCAGTTCTTC.

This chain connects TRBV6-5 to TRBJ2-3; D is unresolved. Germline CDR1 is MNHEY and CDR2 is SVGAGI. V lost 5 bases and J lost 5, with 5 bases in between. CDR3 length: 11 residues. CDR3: CASSNRDTQYF. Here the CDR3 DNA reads TGTGCCAGCAGTAACCGAGATACGCAGTATTTT.

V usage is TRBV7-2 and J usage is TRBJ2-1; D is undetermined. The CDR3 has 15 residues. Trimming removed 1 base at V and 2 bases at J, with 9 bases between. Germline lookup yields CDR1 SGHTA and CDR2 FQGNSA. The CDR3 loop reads CASSLVGSPYNEQFF. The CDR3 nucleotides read TGTGCCAGCAGCTTAGTCGGCTCCCCCTACAATGAGCAGTTCTTC.

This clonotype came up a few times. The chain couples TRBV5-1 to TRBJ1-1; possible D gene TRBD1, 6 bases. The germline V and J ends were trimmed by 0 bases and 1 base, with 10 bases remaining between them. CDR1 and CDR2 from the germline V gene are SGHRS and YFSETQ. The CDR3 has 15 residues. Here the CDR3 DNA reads TGCGCCAGCAGCTTGGAGGGGGTAACGAACACTGAAGCTTTCTTT. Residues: CASSLEGVTNTEAFF.

CDR3 amino acids: CASGSATGVHEQFF. CDR3 DNA: TGTGCTAGTGGTTCGGCCACAGGGGTCCATGAGCAGTTCTTC. The V gene is TRBV12-5, the J gene TRBJ2-1, with 7 nucleotides matching TRBD1. CDR1 LGHNT and CDR2 FRNRAP come from the germline V gene. With 4 bases clipped from V and 8 bases from J, the junction kept 8 bases outside the gene matches. The CDR3 spans 14 residues.

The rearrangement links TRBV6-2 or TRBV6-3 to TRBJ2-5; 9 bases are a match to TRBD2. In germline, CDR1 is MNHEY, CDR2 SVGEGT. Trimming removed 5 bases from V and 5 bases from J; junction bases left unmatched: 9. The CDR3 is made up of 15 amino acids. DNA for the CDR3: TGTGCCAGCAGTCCTAGCGGGATACTAGGGGAGACCCAGTACTTC. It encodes CASSPSGILGETQYF.

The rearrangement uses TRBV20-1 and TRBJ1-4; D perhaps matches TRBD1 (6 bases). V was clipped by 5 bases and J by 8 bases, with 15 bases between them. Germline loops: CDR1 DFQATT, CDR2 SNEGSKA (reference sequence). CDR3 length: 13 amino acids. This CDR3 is CSAGRGGEEKLFF. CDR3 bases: TGCAGTGCTGGGCGGGGGGGCGAGGAAAAACTGTTTTTT.

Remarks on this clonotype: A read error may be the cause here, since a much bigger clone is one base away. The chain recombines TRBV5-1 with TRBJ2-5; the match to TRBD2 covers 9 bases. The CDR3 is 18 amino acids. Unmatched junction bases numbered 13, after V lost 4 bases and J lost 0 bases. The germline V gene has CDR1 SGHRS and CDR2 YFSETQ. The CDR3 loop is CASSQGDLAGRYQETQYF. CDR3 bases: TGCGCCAGCAGCCAGGGTGATCTAGCGGGACGGTACCAAGAGACCCAGTACTTC.

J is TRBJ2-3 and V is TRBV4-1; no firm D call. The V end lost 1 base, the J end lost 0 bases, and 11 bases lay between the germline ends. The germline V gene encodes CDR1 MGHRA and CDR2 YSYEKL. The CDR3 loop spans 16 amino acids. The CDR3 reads CASSQGRYTSTDTQYF. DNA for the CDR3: TGCGCCAGCAGCCAAGGGAGATACACTAGCACAGATACGCAGTATTTT.

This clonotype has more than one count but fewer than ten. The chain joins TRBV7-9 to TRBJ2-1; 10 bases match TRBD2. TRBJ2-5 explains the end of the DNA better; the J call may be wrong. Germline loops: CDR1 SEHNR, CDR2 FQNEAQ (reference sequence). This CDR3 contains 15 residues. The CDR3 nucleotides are TGTGCCAGCAGCACACAACTAGCGGGATGGGAGACCCAGTACTTC. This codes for CASSTQLAGWETQYF.

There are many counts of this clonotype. DNA for the CDR3: TGTGCCAGCAGTGAAGCGCTCTTTGAGCAGTTCTTC. Protein product: CASSEALFEQFF. This chain joins TRBV6-1 and TRBJ2-1; D not certain. The germline V and J ends were trimmed by 0 bases and 9 bases, with 6 bases remaining between them. The CDR3 covers 12 residues. Germline CDR1 reads MNHNS; CDR2 reads SASEGT.